The next 30 T cell receptor beta chains were all read from a single sample in a study of beta chain features in type 1 diabetes. Isolated RNA was reverse transcribed in full, so expressed TCRB transcripts were sequenced. The protocol was immunoSEQ multiplex PCR, while the TCRdb copy is restricted to in-frame clones and leaves out a portion. The sample carries 250,000 to 300,000 clones, 7% to 9% recorded once. Sequences were obtained from central memory CD4+ T cells from blood. The receptors were gathered from a young woman in good health.

The chain links TRBV7-8 to TRBJ2-2; D is possibly TRBD1 (7 bases). V was clipped by 5 bases and J by 5 bases, with 15 bases between them. Germline-derived CDR1 and CDR2 are SGHVS and FQNEAQ. This CDR3 contains 15 residues. The CDR3: CASSRGTVGTGELFF. CDR3 DNA sequence: TGTGCCAGCAGCCGGGGGACAGTCGGGACCGGGGAGCTGTTTTTT.

The sample holds a few counts of this clone. The chain links TRBV19 to TRBJ1-5; TRBD1 might be the D (5 bases). V dropped 10 bases and J dropped 0 bases, with 16 bases sitting between them. CDR1 is LNHDA, CDR2 SQIVND, per germline (reference sequence). The CDR3 sequence is 15 residues long. DNA of the CDR3: TGTGCCACCGTCGATCGACAGTATAGCAATCAGCCCCAGCATTTT. Translating gives CATVDRQYSNQPQHF.

V is TRBV30 and J is TRBJ2-1; D tentatively reads TRBD1 or TRBD2 (6 bases each). The germline V gene encodes CDR1 GTSNPN and CDR2 SVGIG (reference sequence). The ends were cut back, 0 bases at V and 4 bases at J, with 7 bases in the middle. This CDR3 contains 13 residues. The CDR3: CAWSVGGYNEQFF. CDR3 coding DNA: TGTGCCTGGAGTGTAGGGGGGTACAATGAGCAGTTCTTC.

This clone was counted only a few times. This chain links TRBV5-4 with TRBJ1-1; D perhaps matches TRBD1 (5 bases). The CDR3 totals 14 residues. Trimming pared 1 base from V and 10 bases from J, leaving 17 bases between. The germline gives CDR1 SGHNT, CDR2 YYREEE (reference sequence). This chain's CDR3 is CASSLSGKSRGAFF. CDR3 coding DNA: TGTGCCAGCAGCTTGTCAGGGAAGAGTCGAGGAGCTTTCTTT.

This clone showed up just a few times. The chain couples TRBV6-6 to TRBJ2-3, with D possibly being TRBD1 (6 bases). CDR1 and CDR2 from the germline V gene are MNHNY and SVGAGI (reference sequence). The CDR3 is 13 amino acids. The V end lost 6 bases, the J end lost 1 base, and 8 bases lay between the germline ends. CDR3 DNA sequence: TGTGCCAGCAGCAGGACAGGCACAGATACGCAGTATTTT. It translates to CASSRTGTDTQYF.

In this sample, this clone turned up a few times. The chain recombines TRBV6-6 with TRBJ1-5; D unresolved. This CDR3 contains 11 residues. Per the germline V gene, CDR1 is MNHNY and CDR2 is SVGAGI (reference sequence). The germline V and J ends were trimmed by 8 bases and 6 bases, with 8 bases remaining between them. CDR3 residues: CASSTGQPQHF. CDR3 nucleotide sequence: TGTGCCAGCTCCACGGGTCAGCCCCAGCATTTT.

V usage is TRBV29-1 and J usage is TRBJ2-5; TRBD2 matches 13 bases. The CDR3 has 16 amino acids. The V gene's germline CDR1 is SQVTM and CDR2 ANQGSEA. Losses at the gene ends were 6 bases for V and 2 bases for J; bases not matched to a gene: 9. For the CDR3, the DNA is TGCAGCGTCACCGGGACTAGCGGGGAGGAACAAGAGACCCAGTACTTC. Protein sequence: CSVTGTSGEEQETQYF.

The rearrangement joins TRBV7-2 to TRBJ2-7; 8 nucleotides align to TRBD2. CDR1 and CDR2 (germline): SGHTA, FQGNSA. Unmatched junction bases numbered 5, after V lost 2 bases and J lost 2 bases. This CDR3 contains 15 residues. Here the CDR3 DNA reads TGTGCCAGCAGCTTATTTCAAGCGGGGGCCTACGAGCAGTACTTC. It is translated as CASSLFQAGAYEQYF.

The rearrangement links TRBV19 to TRBJ2-7, with a possible D match to TRBD2 (6 bases). V was clipped by 4 bases and J by 3 bases, with 10 bases between them. Germline V lookup: CDR1 LNHDA, CDR2 SQIVND (reference sequence). This CDR3 has 13 amino acids. CDR3 in DNA: TGTGCCAGTAGTAGCCAGGGAGGCTACGAGCAGTACTTC. It encodes CASSSQGGYEQYF.

The rearrangement links TRBV7-6 to TRBJ2-3; D gene uncertain. Trimming shortened V by 5 bases and J by 2 bases, and 5 bases separated the two germline ends. The CDR3 is made up of 12 amino acids. CDR1 and CDR2 from the germline V gene are SGHVS and FNYEAQ. In nucleotides, the CDR3 is TGTGCCAGCAGCCCCACCACAGATACGCAGTATTTT. This translates into CASSPTTDTQYF.

The table lists this clone with many counts. This sequence joins TRBV10-3 and TRBJ2-7; TRBD2 agrees at 7 bases. This CDR3 comprises 12 residues. Germline CDR1 is ENHRY and CDR2 is SYGVKD. The ends lost 4 bases at V and 6 bases at J; junction bases unmatched: 3. As DNA, the CDR3 is TGTGCCATCAGTGTGACTAGCAGCGAGCAGTACTTC. Protein: CAISVTSSEQYF.

This clone was counted between two and nine times. V and J are TRBV6-1 and TRBJ2-3; TRBD2 is a possible D gene (5 bases). Germline values: CDR1 MNHNS, CDR2 SASEGT. CDR3 length: 15 amino acids. Between the trimmed V and J ends, which lost 7 bases and 0 bases, there was a span of 14 bases. CDR3 bases: TGTGCCAGCACCCTTGCCTGGACTAGCACAGATACGCAGTATTTT. Its protein is CASTLAWTSTDTQYF.

This clone was observed a handful of times. The gene calls are TRBV6-5 and TRBJ1-6; TRBD1 agrees at 10 bases. This CDR3 has 15 residues. Looked up from germline, CDR1 is MNHEY and CDR2 is SVGAGI. Trimming cost V 0 bases and J 8 bases; bases outside gene matches: 1. The CDR3 DNA follows: TGTGCCAGCAGTTACTCCGGGACAGGGGATTCACCCCTCCACTTT. This sequence encodes CASSYSGTGDSPLHF.

The CDR3 nucleotides are TGTGCCAGCAGCTTAGTAGGCCAAGAGACCCAGTACTTC. It is translated as CASSLVGQETQYF. The V and J genes are TRBV7-3 and TRBJ2-5, with unresolved D. V lost 2 bases to trimming and J lost 1 base, with 5 bases between them. The CDR3 is 13 amino acids. CDR1 is SGHTA, CDR2 FQGTGA, per germline.

This clone was counted between two and nine times. The chain joins TRBV6-5 to TRBJ1-4; D uncertain. Germline V gene data show CDR1 as MNHEY and CDR2 as SVGAGI. Trimming removed 0 bases from V and 8 bases from J, with 10 bases in between. The CDR3 totals 14 residues. CDR3 bases: TGTGCCAGCAGTTACTCGGCCGGGAGGGAAAAACTGTTTTTT. Amino acids: CASSYSAGREKLFF.

This clone was picked up many times. In DNA form, the CDR3 reads TGCGCCAGCAGACAGGACGGATCTGGGGCCAACGTCCTGACTTTC. Translating it yields CASRQDGSGANVLTF. V usage is TRBV5-1 and J usage is TRBJ2-6; weak D call: TRBD1 (5 bases). Between the trimmed V and J ends, which lost 5 bases and 1 base, there was a span of 10 bases. From germline, CDR1 is SGHRS and CDR2 YFSETQ. The CDR3 spans 15 residues.

As regards this clone: The same CDR3 can be traced to other DNA sequences in this sample. The chain employs TRBV18 and TRBJ1-2, with 8 bases matching TRBD1. The V gene end was trimmed by 3 bases and the J gene end by 3 bases; junction bases not matched to a gene: 0. This CDR3 has 13 amino acids. Germline CDR1 and CDR2: KGHSH and LQKENI. The CDR3 loop reads CASSPGQDYGYTF. CDR3 sequence (DNA): TGTGCCAGCTCACCGGGACAGGACTATGGCTACACCTTC.

The V call is TRBV27, the J call TRBJ2-2; D is possibly TRBD2 (6 bases). Germline assignment: CDR1 MNHEY and CDR2 SMNVEV (reference sequence). Trimming took 6 bases from V and 5 from J, leaving 13 bases between them. The length of the CDR3 is 14 residues. This CDR3 reads CASSRDFWTGELFF. The CDR3 region has the DNA TGTGCCAGCAGCAGGGACTTTTGGACCGGGGAGCTGTTTTTT.

This chain uses TRBV18 with TRBJ2-5; D is unclear. The V gene lost 1 base and the J gene lost 4 bases, with 7 bases spanning the gap. The CDR3 length is 13 residues. Germline lookup yields CDR1 KGHSH and CDR2 LQKENI. This CDR3 reads CASSPLGSETQYF. The CDR3 DNA reads TGTGCCAGCTCACCACTAGGTTCAGAGACCCAGTACTTC.

The chain carries TRBV15 and TRBJ2-1; 7 nucleotides match TRBD2. V gave up 1 base and J gave up 1 base; unmatched junction bases: 4. Germline CDR1 LNHNV, CDR2 YYDKDF (reference sequence). The CDR3 spans 16 residues. The CDR3 spells CATSRGAGASYNEQFF. The CDR3 DNA sequence: TGTGCCACCAGCAGAGGTGCGGGAGCGTCCTACAATGAGCAGTTCTTC.

The chain couples TRBV4-3 to TRBJ2-4, with D maybe TRBD2 (6 bases). Germline V gene sequence: CDR1 LGHNA, CDR2 YSLEER. This CDR3 region has 17 residues. V shed 1 base and J shed 1 base, with 14 bases lying between them. The CDR3 loop is CASSQVGSRGAKNIQYF. CDR3 DNA sequence: TGCGCCAGCAGCCAAGTTGGTTCCCGGGGGGCCAAAAACATTCAGTACTTC.

In this sample, this clone turned up a few times. The CDR3 is CASSLAGYEKLFF. CDR3 nucleotide sequence: TGCGCCAGCAGCTTGGCAGGGTACGAAAAACTGTTTTTT. The chain uses TRBV5-1 and TRBJ1-4; D is perhaps TRBD1 (5 bases). V gave up 0 bases and J gave up 8 bases, with 8 bases separating them. CDR1 is SGHRS, CDR2 YFSETQ, per germline. The CDR3 consists of 13 residues.

In this sample, this clone turned up a few times. The V gene is TRBV10-3, the J gene TRBJ2-2, with D possibly TRBD2 on 5 matching bases. The CDR3 covers 15 residues. V was clipped by 6 bases and J by 0 bases, with 11 bases between them. From germline, CDR1 is ENHRY and CDR2 SYGVKD. The CDR3 DNA is TGTGCCATCAGGGAGGAGGCTACGAACACCGGGGAGCTGTTTTTT. Amino acid sequence: CAIREEATNTGELFF.

Only a few counts were recorded for this clone. The genes are TRBV29-1 and TRBJ2-7, with 9 bases lining up with TRBD1. This CDR3 spans 14 amino acids. Germline V CDR1 and CDR2: SQVTM, ANQGSEA. V dropped 7 bases and J dropped 0; count of bases not matched to a gene: 7. The chain's CDR3 is CSAISTGGSYEQYF. The CDR3 DNA reads TGCAGCGCAATCTCGACAGGGGGCTCCTACGAGCAGTACTTC.

This clone showed up many times. This chain uses TRBV5-6 with TRBJ1-1; the D is unclear. The CDR3 spans 15 residues. Trimming removed 0 bases from V and 1 base from J, with 10 bases in between. The germline V gene has CDR1 SGHDT and CDR2 YYEEEE. This CDR3 reads CASSLGPVGNTEAFF. The CDR3, as DNA: TGTGCCAGCAGCTTGGGTCCGGTGGGGAACACTGAAGCTTTCTTT.

This chain joins TRBV9 and TRBJ2-3; D gene ambiguous. Looked up from germline, CDR1 is SGDLS and CDR2 is YYNGEE. This CDR3 is built from 13 residues. Trimming removed 5 bases at V and 5 bases at J, with 12 bases between. This chain's CDR3 is CASSPGDRDTQYF. For the CDR3, the DNA is TGTGCCAGCAGTCCTGGGGATCGAGATACGCAGTATTTT.

At least ten counts were recorded for this clone. The rearrangement joins TRBV4-2 to TRBJ1-1, with 8 nucleotides matching TRBD1. With 2 bases clipped from V and 4 bases from J, the junction kept 6 bases outside the gene matches. The CDR3 has 15 residues. From germline, CDR1 is LGHNA and CDR2 YNFKEQ. Here the CDR3 DNA reads TGTGCCAGCAGCCAACTGGGACAGGCTGGCACTGAAGCTTTCTTT. It yields the protein CASSQLGQAGTEAFF.

This clone has just a few counts. The same CDR3 is also encoded by other DNA sequences in this sample. The V gene is TRBV7-2, the J gene TRBJ2-3; no clear D gene. Germline V gene data show CDR1 as SGHTA and CDR2 as FQGNSA. This CDR3 region has 12 residues. With 2 bases removed from V and 6 bases from J, the gap between germline ends came to 6 bases. CDR3 DNA sequence: TGTGCCAGCAGCTTACAATGGGATACGCAGTATTTT. Amino acids: CASSLQWDTQYF.

V usage is TRBV5-1 and J usage is TRBJ2-1; possible D gene TRBD1, 6 bases. CDR3 length: 15 amino acids. V lost 4 bases to trimming and J lost 0 bases, with 11 bases between them. Germline values: CDR1 SGHRS, CDR2 YFSETQ. CDR3 nucleotide sequence: TGCGCCAGCAGCCGGGGACAAAGCTCCTACAATGAGCAGTTCTTC. It specifies CASSRGQSSYNEQFF. The whole variable domain, remainder taken from reference TRBV5-1 and TRBJ2-1, is KAGVTQTPRYLIKTRGQQVTLSCSPISGHRSVSWYQQTPGQGLQFLFEYFSETQRNKGNFPGRFSGRQFSNSRSEMNVSTLELGDSALYLCASSRGQSSYNEQFFGPGTRLTVL.

This clone was counted a few times. J is TRBJ2-7 and V is TRBV6-5; 7 nucleotides agree with TRBD1. Germline CDR1 MNHEY, CDR2 SVGAGI. Trimming removed 6 bases from V and 3 bases from J; junction bases left unmatched: 11. The CDR3 extends over 15 amino acids. The chain's CDR3 is CASSSGTAKLYEQYV. DNA of the CDR3: TGTGCCAGCAGCTCCGGGACAGCGAAGCTCTACGAGCAGTACGTC.